This T cell receptor beta chain was documented in a study of blood T cell repertoires in COVID-19. The protocol was immunoSEQ multiplex PCR, while the TCRdb copy is restricted to in-frame clones and leaves out a portion. The data show about 210,000 clones, approximately 82% seen once. This clone has only a few counts. Sequenced sample: peripheral blood. The TCR was taken from a woman between 40 and 50 years old with acute or convalescent COVID-19.

CDR3 protein: CASRDSTHYEQYF. Written as DNA, the CDR3 is TGTGCCAGCCGAGACTCAACCCACTACGAGCAGTACTTC. V usage is TRBV3-1 (or the pseudogene TRBV3-2) and J usage is TRBJ2-7; the D is unclear. The CDR3 is 13 amino acids. With 8 bases removed from V and 3 bases from J, the gap between germline ends came to 14 bases. The germline V gene has CDR1 LGHDT and CDR2 YNNKEL (reference sequence).